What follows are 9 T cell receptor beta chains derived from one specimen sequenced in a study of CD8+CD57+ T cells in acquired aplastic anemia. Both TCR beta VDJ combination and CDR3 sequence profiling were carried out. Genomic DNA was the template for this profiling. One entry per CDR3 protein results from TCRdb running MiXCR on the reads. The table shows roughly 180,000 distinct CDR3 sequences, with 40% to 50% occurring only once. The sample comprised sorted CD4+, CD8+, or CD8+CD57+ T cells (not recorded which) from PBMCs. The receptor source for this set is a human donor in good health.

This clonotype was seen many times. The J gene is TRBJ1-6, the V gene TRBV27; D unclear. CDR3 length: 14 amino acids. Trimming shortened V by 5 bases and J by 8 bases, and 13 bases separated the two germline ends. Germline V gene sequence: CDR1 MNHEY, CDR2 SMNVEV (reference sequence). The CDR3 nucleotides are TGTGCCAGCAGTCATAGTAACAGTGATTCACCCCTCCACTTT. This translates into CASSHSNSDSPLHF.

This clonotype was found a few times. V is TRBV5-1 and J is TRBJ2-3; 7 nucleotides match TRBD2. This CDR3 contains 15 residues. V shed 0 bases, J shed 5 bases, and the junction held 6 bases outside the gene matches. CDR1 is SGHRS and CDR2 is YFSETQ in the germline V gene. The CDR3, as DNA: TGCGCCAGCAGCTTGGCGGCTAGCGGTAGAGATACGCAGTATTTT. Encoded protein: CASSLAASGRDTQYF.

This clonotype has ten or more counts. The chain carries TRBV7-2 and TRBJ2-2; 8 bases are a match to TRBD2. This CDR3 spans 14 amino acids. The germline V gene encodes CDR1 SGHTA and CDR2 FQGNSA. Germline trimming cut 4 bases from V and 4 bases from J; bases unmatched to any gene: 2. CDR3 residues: CASSWGTSTGELFF. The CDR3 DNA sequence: TGTGCCAGCAGCTGGGGGACTAGCACCGGGGAGCTGTTTTTT. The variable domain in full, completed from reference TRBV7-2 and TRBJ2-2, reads GAGVSQSPSNKVTEKGKDVELRCDPISGHTALYWYRQSLGQGLEFLIYFQGNSAPDKSGLPSDRFSAERTGGSVSTLTIQRTQQEDSAVYLCASSWGTSTGELFFGEGSRLTVL.

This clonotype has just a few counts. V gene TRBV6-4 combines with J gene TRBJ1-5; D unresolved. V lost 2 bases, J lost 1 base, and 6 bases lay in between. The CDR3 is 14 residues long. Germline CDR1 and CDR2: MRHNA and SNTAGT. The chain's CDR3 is CASSDRGSNQPQHF. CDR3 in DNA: TGTGCCAGCAGTGACCGAGGGAGCAATCAGCCCCAGCATTTT.

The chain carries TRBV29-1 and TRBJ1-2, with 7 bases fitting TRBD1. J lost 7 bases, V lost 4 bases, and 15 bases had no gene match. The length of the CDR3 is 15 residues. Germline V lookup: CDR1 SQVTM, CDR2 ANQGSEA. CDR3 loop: CSVGGLGGGQFGYTF. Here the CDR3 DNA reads TGCAGCGTTGGGGGGTTAGGGGGGGGACAGTTTGGCTACACCTTC. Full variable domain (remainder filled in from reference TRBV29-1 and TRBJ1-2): SAVISQKPSRDICQRGTSLTIQCQVDSQVTMMFWYRQQPGQSLTLIATANQGSEATYESGFVIDKFPISRPNLTFSTLTVSNMSPEDSSIYLCSVGGLGGGQFGYTFGSGTRLTVV.

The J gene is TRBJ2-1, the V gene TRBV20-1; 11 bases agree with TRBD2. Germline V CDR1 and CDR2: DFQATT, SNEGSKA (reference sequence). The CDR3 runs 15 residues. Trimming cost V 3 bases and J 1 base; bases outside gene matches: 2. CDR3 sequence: CSARTSGVSYNEQFF. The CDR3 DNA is TGCAGTGCTAGGACTAGCGGGGTTTCCTACAATGAGCAGTTCTTC.

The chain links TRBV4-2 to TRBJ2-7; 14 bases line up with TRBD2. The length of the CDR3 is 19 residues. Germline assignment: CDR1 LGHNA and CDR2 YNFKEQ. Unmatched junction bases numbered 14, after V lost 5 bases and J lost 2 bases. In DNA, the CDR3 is TGTGCCAGCAGCAGATCCGGACTAGCGGGAGGAGGGGTTCCCTACGAGCAGTACTTC. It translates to CASSRSGLAGGGVPYEQYF.

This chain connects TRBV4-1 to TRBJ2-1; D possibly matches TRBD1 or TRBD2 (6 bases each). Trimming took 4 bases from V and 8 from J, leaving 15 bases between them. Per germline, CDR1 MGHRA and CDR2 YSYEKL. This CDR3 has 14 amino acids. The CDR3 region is CASSPTGANDEQFF. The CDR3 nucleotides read TGCGCCAGCAGCCCCACGGGGGCTAACGATGAGCAGTTCTTC.

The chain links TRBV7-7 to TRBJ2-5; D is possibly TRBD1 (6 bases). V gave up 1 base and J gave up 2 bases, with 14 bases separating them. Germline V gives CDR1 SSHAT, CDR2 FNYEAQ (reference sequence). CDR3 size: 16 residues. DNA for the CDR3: TGTGCCAGCAGCTTAGGGACAGAAGCGGTACAAGAGACCCAGTACTTC. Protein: CASSLGTEAVQETQYF.